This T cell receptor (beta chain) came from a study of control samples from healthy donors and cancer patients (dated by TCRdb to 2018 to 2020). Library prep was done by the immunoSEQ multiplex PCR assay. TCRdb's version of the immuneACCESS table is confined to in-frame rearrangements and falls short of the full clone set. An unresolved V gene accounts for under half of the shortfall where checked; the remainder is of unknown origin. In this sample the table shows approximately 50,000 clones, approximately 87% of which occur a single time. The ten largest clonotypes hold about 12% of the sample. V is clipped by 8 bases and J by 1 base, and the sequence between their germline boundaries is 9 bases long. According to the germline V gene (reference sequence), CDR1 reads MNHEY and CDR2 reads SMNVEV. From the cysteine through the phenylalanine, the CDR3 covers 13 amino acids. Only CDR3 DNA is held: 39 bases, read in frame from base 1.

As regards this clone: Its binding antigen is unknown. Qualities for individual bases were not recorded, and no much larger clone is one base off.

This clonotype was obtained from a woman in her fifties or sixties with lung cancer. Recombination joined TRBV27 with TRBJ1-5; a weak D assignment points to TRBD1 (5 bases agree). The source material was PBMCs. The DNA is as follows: TGTGCCAGCTCGGGACTGAGCAATCAGCCCCAGCATTTT. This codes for CASSGLSNQPQHF.